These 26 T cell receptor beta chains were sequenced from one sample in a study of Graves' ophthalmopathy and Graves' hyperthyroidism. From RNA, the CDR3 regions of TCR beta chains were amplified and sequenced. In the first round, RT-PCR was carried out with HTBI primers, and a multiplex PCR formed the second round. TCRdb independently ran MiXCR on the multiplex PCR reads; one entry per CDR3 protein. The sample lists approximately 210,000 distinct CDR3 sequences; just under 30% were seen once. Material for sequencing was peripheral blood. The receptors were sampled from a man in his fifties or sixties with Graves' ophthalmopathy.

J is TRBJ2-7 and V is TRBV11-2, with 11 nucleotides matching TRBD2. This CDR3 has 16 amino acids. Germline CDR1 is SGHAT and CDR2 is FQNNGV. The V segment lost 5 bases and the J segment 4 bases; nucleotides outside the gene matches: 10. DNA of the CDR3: TGTGCCAGCAGCCTACTGACCGGGACTAGCGGATACGAGCAGTACTTC. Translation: CASSLLTGTSGYEQYF.

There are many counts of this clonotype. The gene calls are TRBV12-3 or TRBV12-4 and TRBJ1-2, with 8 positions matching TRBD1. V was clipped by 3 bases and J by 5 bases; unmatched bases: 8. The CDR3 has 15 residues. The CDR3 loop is CASSFWGGQAYGYTF. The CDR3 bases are TGTGCCAGCAGTTTCTGGGGGGGACAGGCATATGGCTACACCTTC.

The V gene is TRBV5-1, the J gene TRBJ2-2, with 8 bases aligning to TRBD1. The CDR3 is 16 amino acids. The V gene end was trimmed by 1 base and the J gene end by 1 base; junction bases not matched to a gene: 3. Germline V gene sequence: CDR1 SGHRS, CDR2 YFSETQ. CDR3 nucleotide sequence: TGCGCCAGCAGCTTGCGGGACAGGAGGAACACCGGGGAGCTGTTTTTT. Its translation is CASSLRDRRNTGELFF.

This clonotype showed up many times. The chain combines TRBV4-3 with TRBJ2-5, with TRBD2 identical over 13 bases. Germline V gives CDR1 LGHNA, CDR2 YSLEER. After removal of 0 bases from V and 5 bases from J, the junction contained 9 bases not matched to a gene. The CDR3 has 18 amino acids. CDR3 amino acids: CASSQDYGLAGVGETQYF. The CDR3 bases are TGCGCCAGCAGCCAAGACTACGGACTAGCGGGAGTTGGGGAGACCCAGTACTTC.

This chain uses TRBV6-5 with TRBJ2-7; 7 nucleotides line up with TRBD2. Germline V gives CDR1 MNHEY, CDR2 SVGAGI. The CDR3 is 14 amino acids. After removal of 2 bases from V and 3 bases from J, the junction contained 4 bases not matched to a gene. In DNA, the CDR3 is TGTGCCAGCAGTTACGGCGGGGGAGTCTACGAGCAGTACTTC. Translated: CASSYGGGVYEQYF.

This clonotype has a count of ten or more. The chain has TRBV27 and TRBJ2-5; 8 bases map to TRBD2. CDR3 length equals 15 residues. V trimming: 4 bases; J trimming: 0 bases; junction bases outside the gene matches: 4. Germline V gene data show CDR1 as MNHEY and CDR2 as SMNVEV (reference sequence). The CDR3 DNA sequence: TGTGCCAGCAGTTCGTCTAGCGGGCACCAAGAGACCCAGTACTTC. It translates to CASSSSSGHQETQYF.

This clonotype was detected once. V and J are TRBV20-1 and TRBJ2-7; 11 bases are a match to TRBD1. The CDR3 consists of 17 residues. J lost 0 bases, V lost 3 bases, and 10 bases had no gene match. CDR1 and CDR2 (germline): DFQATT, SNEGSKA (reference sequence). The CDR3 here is CSARPGQGVGSSYEQYF. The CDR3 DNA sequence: TGCAGTGCTAGGCCGGGACAGGGGGTCGGAAGCTCCTACGAGCAGTACTTC.

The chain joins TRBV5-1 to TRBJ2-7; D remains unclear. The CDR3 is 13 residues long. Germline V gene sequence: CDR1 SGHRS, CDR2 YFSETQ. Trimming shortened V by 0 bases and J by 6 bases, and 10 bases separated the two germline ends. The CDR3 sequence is CASSLEHPGEQYF. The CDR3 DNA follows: TGCGCCAGCAGCTTGGAACACCCGGGCGAGCAGTACTTC.

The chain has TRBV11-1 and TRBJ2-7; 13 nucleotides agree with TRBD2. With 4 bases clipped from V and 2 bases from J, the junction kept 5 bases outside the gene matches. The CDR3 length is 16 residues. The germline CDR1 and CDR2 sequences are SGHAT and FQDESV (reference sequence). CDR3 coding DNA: TGTGCCAGCAGCTCCGGGACTAGCGGGAACCCCTACGAGCAGTACTTC. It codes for CASSSGTSGNPYEQYF.

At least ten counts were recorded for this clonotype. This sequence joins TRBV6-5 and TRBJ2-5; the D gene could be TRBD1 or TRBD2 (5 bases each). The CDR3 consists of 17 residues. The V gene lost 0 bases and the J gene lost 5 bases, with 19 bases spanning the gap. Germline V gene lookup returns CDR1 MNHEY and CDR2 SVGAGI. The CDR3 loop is CASSYSRDEVIWETQYF. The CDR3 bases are TGTGCCAGCAGTTACTCTAGGGACGAGGTGATCTGGGAGACCCAGTACTTC.

The CDR3 protein is CASSLLTAFQETQYF. CDR3 coding DNA: TGTGCCAGCAGCCTTTTGACAGCTTTCCAAGAGACCCAGTACTTC. The chain uses TRBV6-1 and TRBJ2-5; tentative D call: TRBD1 (5 bases). Deletions cut 6 bases from V and 1 base from J, with 15 bases between. The CDR3 has 15 amino acids. Per germline, CDR1 MNHNS and CDR2 SASEGT.

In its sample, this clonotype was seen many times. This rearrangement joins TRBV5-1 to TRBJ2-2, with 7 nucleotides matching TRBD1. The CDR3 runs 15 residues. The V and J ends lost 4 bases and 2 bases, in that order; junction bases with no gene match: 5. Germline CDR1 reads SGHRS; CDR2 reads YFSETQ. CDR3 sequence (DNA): TGCGCCAGCAGCCCCCGACAGGGTAACACCGGGGAGCTGTTTTTT. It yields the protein CASSPRQGNTGELFF.

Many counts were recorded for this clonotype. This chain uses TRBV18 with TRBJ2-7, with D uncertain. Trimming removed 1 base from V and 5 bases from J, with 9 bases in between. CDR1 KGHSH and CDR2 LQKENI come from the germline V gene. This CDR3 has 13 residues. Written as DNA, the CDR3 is TGTGCCAGCTCACCACGTGGCCCCGACGAGCAGTACTTC. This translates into CASSPRGPDEQYF.

The CDR3 coding sequence is TGTGCCACCAGTGATGGTGGAAACAATCAGCCCCAGCATTTT. Its translation: CATSDGGNNQPQHF. This chain links TRBV24-1 with TRBJ1-5; D is uncertain. Germline-derived CDR1 and CDR2 are KGHDR and SFDVKD. Deletions cut 3 bases from V and 3 bases from J, with 8 bases between. The CDR3 runs to 14 residues.

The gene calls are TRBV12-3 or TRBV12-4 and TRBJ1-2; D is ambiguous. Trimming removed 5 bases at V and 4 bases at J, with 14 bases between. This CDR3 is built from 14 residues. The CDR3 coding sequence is TGTGCCAGCAGTCCCCGAGCTCCGGTCTATGGCTACACCTTC. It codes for CASSPRAPVYGYTF.

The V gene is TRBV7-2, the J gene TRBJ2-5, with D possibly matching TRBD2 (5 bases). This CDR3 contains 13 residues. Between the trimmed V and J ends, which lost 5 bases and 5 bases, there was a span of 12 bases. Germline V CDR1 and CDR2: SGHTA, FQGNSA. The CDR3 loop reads CASSQVGSETQYF. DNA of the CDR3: TGTGCCAGCAGCCAGGTGGGGAGTGAGACCCAGTACTTC.

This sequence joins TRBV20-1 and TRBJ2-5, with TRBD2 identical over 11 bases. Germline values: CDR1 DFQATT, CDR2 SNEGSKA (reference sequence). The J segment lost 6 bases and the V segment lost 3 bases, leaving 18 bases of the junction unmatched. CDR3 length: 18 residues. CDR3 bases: TGCAGTGCTAGTAGTGGACAGGGCTCCACTAGCGGGAGACAGACCCAGTACTTC. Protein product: CSASSGQGSTSGRQTQYF.

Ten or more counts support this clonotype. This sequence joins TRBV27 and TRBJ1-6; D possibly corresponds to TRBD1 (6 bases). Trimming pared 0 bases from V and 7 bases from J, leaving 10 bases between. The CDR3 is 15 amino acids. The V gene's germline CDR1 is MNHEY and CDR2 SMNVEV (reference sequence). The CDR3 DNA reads TGTGCCAGCAGTTTATCGCAGGGGCACAATTCACCCCTCCACTTT. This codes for CASSLSQGHNSPLHF.

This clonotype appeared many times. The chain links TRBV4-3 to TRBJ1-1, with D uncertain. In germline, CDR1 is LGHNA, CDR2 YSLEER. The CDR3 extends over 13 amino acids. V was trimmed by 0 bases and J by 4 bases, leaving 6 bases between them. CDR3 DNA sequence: TGCGCCAGCAGCCAAGATGTTCGCACTGAAGCTTTCTTT. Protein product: CASSQDVRTEAFF.

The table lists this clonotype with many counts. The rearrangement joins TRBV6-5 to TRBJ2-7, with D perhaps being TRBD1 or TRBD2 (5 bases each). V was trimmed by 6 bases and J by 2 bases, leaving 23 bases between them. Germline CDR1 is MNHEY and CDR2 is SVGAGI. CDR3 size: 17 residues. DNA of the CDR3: TGTGCCAGCAGAAGCAGCTGGTGGGACGGCCGAACCTACGAGCAGTACTTC. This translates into CASRSSWWDGRTYEQYF.

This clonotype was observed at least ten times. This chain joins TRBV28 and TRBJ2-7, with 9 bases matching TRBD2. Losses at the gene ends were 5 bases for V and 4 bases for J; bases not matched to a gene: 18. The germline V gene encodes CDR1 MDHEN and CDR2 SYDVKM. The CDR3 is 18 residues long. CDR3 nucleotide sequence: TGTGCCAGCAGTCGCCTAACTGTCCTCAGCGGGAGGTTGTACGAGCAGTACTTC. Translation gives CASSRLTVLSGRLYEQYF.

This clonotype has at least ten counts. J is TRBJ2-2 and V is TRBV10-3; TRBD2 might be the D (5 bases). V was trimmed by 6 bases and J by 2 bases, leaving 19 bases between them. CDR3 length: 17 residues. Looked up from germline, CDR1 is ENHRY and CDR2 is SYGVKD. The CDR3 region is CAISTVERTGNTGELFF. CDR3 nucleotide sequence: TGTGCCATCAGCACCGTCGAACGGACGGGAAACACCGGGGAGCTGTTTTTT.

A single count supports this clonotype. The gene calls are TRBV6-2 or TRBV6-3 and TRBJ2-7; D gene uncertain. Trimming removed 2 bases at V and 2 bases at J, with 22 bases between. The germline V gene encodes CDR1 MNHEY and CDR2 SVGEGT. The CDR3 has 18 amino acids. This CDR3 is CASSYRLPTVNSAYEQYF. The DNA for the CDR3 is TGTGCCAGCAGTTACCGATTACCGACCGTGAATTCTGCCTACGAGCAGTACTTC.

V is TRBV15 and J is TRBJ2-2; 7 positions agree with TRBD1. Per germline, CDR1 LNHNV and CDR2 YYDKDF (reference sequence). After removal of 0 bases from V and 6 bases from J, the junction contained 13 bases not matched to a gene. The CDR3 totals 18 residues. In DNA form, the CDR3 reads TGTGCCACCAGCAGAGAGGAATTGGGGACAGAGGGTCCCGGGGAGCTGTTTTTT. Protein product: CATSREELGTEGPGELFF.

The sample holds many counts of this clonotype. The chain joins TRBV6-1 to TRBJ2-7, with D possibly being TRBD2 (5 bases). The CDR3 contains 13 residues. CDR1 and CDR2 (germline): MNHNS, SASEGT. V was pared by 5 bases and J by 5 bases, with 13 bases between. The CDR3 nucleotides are TGTGCCAGCAGTCGACTACAAAGGGACGAGCAGTACTTC. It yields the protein CASSRLQRDEQYF.

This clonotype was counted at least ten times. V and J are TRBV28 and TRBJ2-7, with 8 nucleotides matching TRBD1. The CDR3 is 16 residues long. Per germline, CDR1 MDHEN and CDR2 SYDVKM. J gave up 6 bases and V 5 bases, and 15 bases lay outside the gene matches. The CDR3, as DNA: TGTGCCAGCAGTCCCCCTAACCTAATCGACAGGGGCGAGCAGTACTTC. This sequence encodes CASSPPNLIDRGEQYF. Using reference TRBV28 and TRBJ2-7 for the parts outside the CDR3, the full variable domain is DVKVTQSSRYLVKRTGEKVFLECVQDMDHENMFWYRQDPGLGLRLIYFSYDVKMKEKGDIPEGYSVSREKKERFSLILESASTNQTSMYLCASSPPNLIDRGEQYFGPGTRLTVT.